This TCR beta chain stems from a study of cytomegalovirus exposure and HLA in healthy donors (dated by TCRdb to about 2017). In the study overall: An earlier analysis of approximately 640 of the donors reported 250 to 300 Gb of sequence data and some 120 million unique TCR beta sequences from 150 million to 200 million T cells. To predict cytomegalovirus infection status, the study brought together high-throughput TCR immunosequencing, statistical association of individual TCRs with disease status, and machine learning. Genome-wide SNP genotypes for about 65% of the roughly 670 donors were used in a later genetic analysis, which treated that subset as a discovery cohort. Rather than using new phenotypic data, the later analysis identified candidate immune exposures from TCR beta sequences and from how often those sequences occurred across donors. Because of strong linkage in the cohort, 4 to 6 DR-DQ haplotypes were treated as single units for association and clustering. Donor age, sex, ethnicity and CMV serostatus were compiled together with the repertoire data. In a later analysis, previously published TCR beta repertoires from several hundred donors were re-analyzed and high-resolution HLA genotyping was added so that TCR occurrence patterns could be studied. The study used immunosequencing to profile the T cell repertoires of approximately 630 subjects and linked those repertoires to cytomegalovirus serostatus. An earlier analysis of approximately 580 of the donors used high-throughput TCR beta sequencing to judge whether each TCR beta V gene segment behaved as functional or pseudogenic. Among the roughly 400 genotyped donors, around 81% belonged to the genetic ancestry cluster associated with self-reported Caucasian donors. All discovery cohort repertoires had been generated using a single sequencing platform. Across 398 genotyped donors of the cohort, an average of about 240,000 unique TCR beta nucleotide sequences per donor were sequenced, and 15% to 20% of those sequences were non-productive. The study was designed to test whether signatures of past pathogen exposure could be identified by cataloging public T cell receptors. Typing coverage differed by locus: A, B, C, DRB1 and DQB1 were typed in about 629-630 donors, DQA1 in 500 to 550, DPA1 in 606, and DPB1 in approximately 450. About 310 gigabases of sequencing data and tens of millions of unique TCR sequences were included in an early release covering roughly 700 HLA-typed donors. Class I and class II HLA loci were covered by the typing at four-digit resolution. A separate validation cohort of about 110 different subjects was used in addition to the roughly 620-subject first cohort.

The library came from the immunoSEQ multiplex PCR assay. For the multiplex PCR, a mixture combining 60 forward primers for TCR Vbeta segments and 13 reverse primers for TCR Jbeta segments was used. The CDR3 region of rearranged TCR beta genes was amplified from genomic DNA with a multiplex PCR assay. On the Illumina HiSeq System, the amplified TCR beta libraries were sequenced as 87-base-pair reads. In the source study's methods: A later analysis counted about 80 million unique TCR beta chains across the 600 to 850 repertoires, and about 10 million of these chains were shared by at least two donors. To remove PCR and sequencing errors, raw reads were error-corrected and collapsed into unique sequences using a nearest-neighbor algorithm that merged closely related sequences. Alignment of CDR3 sequences to IMGT reference sequences was used to assign V, D and J gene segments. For a sequence to be retained, a match of at least six nucleotides was required to both a V gene segment and a J gene segment. Rearrangements were classified as productive when the CDR3 lacked stop codons and remained in frame with V and J, and all other rearrangements were classified as non-productive. Following IMGT convention, CDR3 was defined as the stretch from the second conserved V-encoded cysteine to the conserved J-encoded phenylalanine. In an earlier analysis of 550 to 650 of the donors, sequences lacking an unambiguous match to a single V gene segment were excluded. In an earlier analysis of almost 600 of the donors, a V segment was called functional when productive rearrangements were above 56.7%, and segregating when the standard deviation between donors exceeded 5%. A statistical classification framework was developed to diagnose cytomegalovirus status using the catalog of TCR beta chain sequences. In a later analysis, TCR nucleotide sequences were compared against IMGT/GENE-DB human TR gene sequences so that V and J genes could be assigned. Using the TCRdist pipeline, a later analysis assigned CDR3 sequences along with most-parsimonious VDJ recombination scenarios. In a later analysis, every TCR beta chain was defined by the combination of its CDR3 amino acid sequence and its V-gene family, and reads without a unique V-gene family were dropped. As a way to deal with suspected cross-contamination and a sequencing artifact, a later analysis dropped under 600 nucleotide sequences that were highly shared and had low generation probability. In a later analysis, a clonal expansion index was calculated for each public chain from normalized within-repertoire ranks of inferred template counts. In a later analysis, generation probabilities were computed using a VDJ recombination model fitted to out-of-frame rearrangements, and the results were checked against IGoR. In a later analysis, TCR-TCR, TCR-HLA and TCR-CMV co-occurrence was scored with hypergeometric tests, and a repertoire-size bias correction was applied to TCR pairs. To estimate false discovery rates, a later analysis permuted the HLA or CMV assignments 20 times. In a later analysis, co-occurring TCRs were grouped using DBSCAN, and TCRdist sequence similarity was added for clustering within HLA-allele-positive subsets. Repertoires with fewer than 30,000 or more than 120,000 public chains were left out of co-occurrence clustering, as were four to six repertoires with anomalous nucleotide sharing. Drawn from immuneACCESS, this table holds only the in-frame rearrangements with V and J called that TCRdb kept. Clones are partly lost; checked studies trace under half to an unresolved V gene and leave the rest unexplained. That table supplies the V and J calls and clone size; D and trimming were determined from the DNA. The table kept for this sample lists approximately 68,000 clones. The top ten clones comprise 7.5% of the sample.

As encoded in the germline V gene, CDR1 is SGHTA while CDR2 is FQGTGA. The CDR3 runs 17 amino acids, cysteine and phenylalanine included. Only the CDR3 region is kept as DNA, spanning 51 bases read in frame from base 1. V trim: 5 bases; J trim: 6 bases; unmatched bases: 14. Worth noting for this clone: Its target antigen remains unknown.

General findings and caveats noted by the study authors: Correlated functional status among segregating V segments might reflect linkage disequilibrium, but an unknown experimental factor could not be ruled out. A later analysis found that HLA-associated TCR beta chains were more clonally expanded and had lower generation probabilities than equally common non-associated chains. Several of the top co-occurrence clusters appeared to be linked to parvovirus B19, influenza, CMV and Epstein-Barr virus, according to a later analysis. This cohort had only TCR beta chains sequenced, and the lack of alpha or paired-chain data limited which features could be detected. In a later genetic analysis, fewer N-insertions in productive TCRs were reported among donors in an Asian-associated ancestry cluster than the roughly 700-donor mean. In a later analysis, around 17,000 TCR beta sequences were associated with specific HLA alleles at a false discovery rate of 0.05. In vitro tests confirmed that a few of the cytomegalovirus-associated TCR beta chains recognize cytomegalovirus antigens. Because counts were too low, 15 to 20 rarely observed V segments, including chromosome 9 orphons, were left out of the earlier analysis of 500 to 650 of the donors. The classifier was reported to diagnose cytomegalovirus status with high specificity and sensitivity in both the original cohort and the validation cohort. In a later analysis, most CMV-associated TCR beta chains were found to appear HLA-restricted, with HLA associations seemingly driven largely by CMV exposure. A further reported finding was that TCR beta sequences accurately predicted the HLA-A and HLA-B alleles for most subjects in the first cohort. The 87-base-pair reads could not distinguish some IMGT-functional V segments, including TRBV6-2 and TRBV6-3, so those segments were excluded. A later genetic analysis associated a missense DCLRE1C variant with V-gene and J-gene trimming of TCR beta chains, and an independent cohort replicated the association. A total of fewer than 200 TCR beta chains were listed by the study as associated with cytomegalovirus. In an earlier analysis of more than 500 of the donors, most TCR beta V segments appeared in productive rearrangements about 87% or about 30% of the time, broadly matching IMGT annotations. The authors suggested that the approach could potentially be extended to other disease states and immunological phenotypes. The only immune exposure information available for the cohort was CMV serostatus. Because some donors lacked HLA typing at each locus, the association tests relied only on the typed subset. A cluster of highly shared sequence variants was judged likely to be a technical artifact of the sequencing pipeline. When HLA alleles, especially DR and DQ, strongly co-occurred, TCR associations were difficult to assign to individual alleles. In a later analysis, TCR association rates were found to vary across HLA loci, with the most associated TCRs seen for DRB1 alleles and the fewest for HLA-C alleles. Roughly uniform sequencing depth across donors was assumed in presence/absence analyses, although this assumption may not hold. Across donors, most TCR sequences were observed very rarely, whereas some public TCRs were present in many individuals.

In total, 630 or so healthy bone marrow donors made up the cohort. At the time of sampling, every cohort member was nominally healthy, though immune exposures that went unrecorded were likely present. The donor was CMV seropositive and was included in the group of some 290 seropositive cohort members. A peripheral blood sample was collected from each donor, and TCR beta sequencing was performed on peripheral blood mononuclear cells. The Qiagen DNeasy Blood Extraction Kit was used to extract genomic DNA from the blood cell samples. The receptor's source is a female donor in good health and CMV-seropositive. Sequencing was carried out using PBMCs. The chain is encoded by TRBV7-3 joined to TRBJ2-2, with 8 central nucleotides matching TRBD2. At the DNA level, the sequence is TGTGCCAGCAGCCCCACCGGGACCGGACTAGCAGCCGGGGAGCTGTTTTTT. Its protein product is CASSPTGTGLAAGELFF.